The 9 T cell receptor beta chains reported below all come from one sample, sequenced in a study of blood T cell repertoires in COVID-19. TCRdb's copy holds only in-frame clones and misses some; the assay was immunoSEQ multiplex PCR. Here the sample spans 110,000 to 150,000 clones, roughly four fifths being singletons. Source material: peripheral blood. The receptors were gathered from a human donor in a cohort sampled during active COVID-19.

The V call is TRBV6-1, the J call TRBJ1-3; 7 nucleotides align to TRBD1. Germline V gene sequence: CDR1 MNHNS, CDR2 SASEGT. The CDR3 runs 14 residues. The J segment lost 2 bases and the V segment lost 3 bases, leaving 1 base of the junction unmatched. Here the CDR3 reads CASSEGQTGNTIYF. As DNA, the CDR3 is TGTGCCAGCAGTGAGGGACAGACTGGAAACACCATATATTTT.

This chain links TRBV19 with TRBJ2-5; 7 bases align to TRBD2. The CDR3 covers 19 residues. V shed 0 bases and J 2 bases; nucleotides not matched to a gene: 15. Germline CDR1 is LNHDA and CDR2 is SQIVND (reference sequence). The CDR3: CASSIEFSGGKPRQETQYF. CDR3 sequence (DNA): TGTGCCAGTAGTATAGAGTTCTCCGGGGGGAAGCCTCGACAAGAGACCCAGTACTTC.

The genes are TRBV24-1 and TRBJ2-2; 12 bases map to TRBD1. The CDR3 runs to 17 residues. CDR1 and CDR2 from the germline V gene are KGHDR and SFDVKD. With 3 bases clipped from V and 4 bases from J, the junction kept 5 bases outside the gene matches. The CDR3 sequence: CATSDDGTGGITGELFF. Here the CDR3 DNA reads TGTGCCACCAGTGATGACGGGACAGGGGGCATCACCGGGGAGCTGTTTTTT.

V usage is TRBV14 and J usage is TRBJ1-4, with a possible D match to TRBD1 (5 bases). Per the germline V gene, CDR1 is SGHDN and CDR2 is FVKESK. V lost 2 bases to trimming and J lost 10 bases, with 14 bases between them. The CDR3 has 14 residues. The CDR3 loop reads CASSQLTGGGKLFF. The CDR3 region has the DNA TGTGCCAGCAGCCAACTGACGGGCGGGGGAAAACTGTTTTTT. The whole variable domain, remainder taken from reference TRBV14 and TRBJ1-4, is EAGVTQFPSHSVIEKGQTVTLRCDPISGHDNLYWYRRVMGKEIKFLLHFVKESKQDESGMPNNRFLAERTGGTYSTLKVQPAELEDSGVYFCASSQLTGGGKLFFGSGTQLSVL.

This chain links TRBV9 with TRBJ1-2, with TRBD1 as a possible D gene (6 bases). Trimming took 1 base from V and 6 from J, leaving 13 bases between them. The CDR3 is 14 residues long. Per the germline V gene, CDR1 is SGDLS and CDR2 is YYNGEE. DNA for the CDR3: TGTGCCAGCAGCGTAAGGCTACAGGGAGATGGCTACACCTTC. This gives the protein CASSVRLQGDGYTF.

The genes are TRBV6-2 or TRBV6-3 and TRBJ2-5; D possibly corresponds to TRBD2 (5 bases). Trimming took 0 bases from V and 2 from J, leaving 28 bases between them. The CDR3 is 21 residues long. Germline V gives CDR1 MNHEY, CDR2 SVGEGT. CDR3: CASSYSSVFELRTTNQETQYF. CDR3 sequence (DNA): TGTGCCAGCAGTTACTCGAGCGTTTTTGAGTTGAGAACGACTAATCAAGAGACCCAGTACTTC.

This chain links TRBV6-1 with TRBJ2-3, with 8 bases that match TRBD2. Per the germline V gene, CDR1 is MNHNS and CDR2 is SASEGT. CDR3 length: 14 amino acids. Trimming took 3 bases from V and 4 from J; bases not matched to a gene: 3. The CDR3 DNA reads TGTGCCAGCAGTGACGGGGGGGCGGCAGATACGCAGTATTTT. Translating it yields CASSDGGAADTQYF.

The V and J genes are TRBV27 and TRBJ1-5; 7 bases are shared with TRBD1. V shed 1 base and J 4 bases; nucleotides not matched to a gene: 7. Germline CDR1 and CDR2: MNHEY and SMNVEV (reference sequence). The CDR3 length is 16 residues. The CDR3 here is CASSLFPRDSNQPQHF. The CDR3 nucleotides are TGTGCCAGCAGTTTATTCCCGAGGGACAGTAATCAGCCCCAGCATTTT.

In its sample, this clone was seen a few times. The CDR3 sequence: CASSPRGTGFEGTQYF. The CDR3 coding sequence is TGTGCCAGCTCACCAAGGGGGACCGGATTCGAGGGGACCCAGTACTTC. The gene calls are TRBV18 and TRBJ2-5; D may be TRBD1 (6 bases). V was trimmed by 2 bases and J by 7 bases, leaving 20 bases between them. CDR3 length equals 16 residues. In germline, CDR1 is KGHSH, CDR2 LQKENI. Full variable domain (missing parts from reference TRBV18 and TRBJ2-5): NAGVMQNPRHLVRRRGQEARLRCSPMKGHSHVYWYRQLPEEGLKFMVYLQKENIIDESGMPKERFSAEFPKEGPSILRIQQVVRGDSAAYFCASSPRGTGFEGTQYFGPGTRLLVL.